The table lists the clone carrying this T cell receptor beta chain with a few counts. Time point given: patch test 1, 2 weeks after DPC sensitization. Treatment defined: therapeutic diphenylcyclopropenone sensitization with weekly scalp DPC. This sample was included in a study of human T cells and chemical hapten exposure. Study at large: Slight differences in pooled library volume were the main source of varying TCR yields across samples.

Unique molecular identifiers were linked by the library to individual cDNA molecules. TCRdb re-called the RACE reads with MiXCR, one entry per CDR3 protein. Here the sample spans around 380,000 distinct CDR3 sequences, around 4.8% being singletons. Trimming took 6 bases from V and 0 from J; bases not matched to a gene: 3. CDR3 length: 16 amino acids. The rearrangement joins TRBV12-3 or TRBV12-4 to TRBJ2-3; TRBD2 matches at 13 bases. The clonotype comes from a woman in her forties or fifties with alopecia areata. Some clones in this sample may be carry-over from other donors' samples. Material: whole blood, obtained in connection with sensitization to the hapten diphenylcyclopropenone (DPC). The CDR3 DNA sequence: TGTGCCAGCAGGACTAGCGGGAGGACTAGCACAGATACGCAGTATTTT. Encoded protein: CASRTSGRTSTDTQYF.